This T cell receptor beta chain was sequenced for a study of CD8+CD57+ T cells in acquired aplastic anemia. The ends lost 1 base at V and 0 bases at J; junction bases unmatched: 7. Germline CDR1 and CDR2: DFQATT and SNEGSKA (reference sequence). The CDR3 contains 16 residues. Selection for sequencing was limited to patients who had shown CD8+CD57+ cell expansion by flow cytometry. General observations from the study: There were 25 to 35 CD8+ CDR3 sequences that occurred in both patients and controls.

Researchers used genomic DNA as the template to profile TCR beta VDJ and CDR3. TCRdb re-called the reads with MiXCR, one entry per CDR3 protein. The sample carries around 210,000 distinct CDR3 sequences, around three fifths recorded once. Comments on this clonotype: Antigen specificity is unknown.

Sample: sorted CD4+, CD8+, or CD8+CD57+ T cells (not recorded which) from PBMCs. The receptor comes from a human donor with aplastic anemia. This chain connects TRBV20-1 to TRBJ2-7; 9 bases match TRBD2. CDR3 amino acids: CSARALLSGSSYEQYF. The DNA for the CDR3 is TGCAGTGCTAGAGCTCTCCTTAGCGGGAGCTCCTACGAGCAGTACTTC.